The 3 T cell receptor beta chains below all came from one sample that was sequenced in a study of OX40 agonist ivuxolimab in advanced cancers. TCRdb's copy holds only in-frame clones and misses some; the assay was immunoSEQ multiplex PCR. The data show about 100,000 clones, around 93% seen once. Sequencing was performed on CD4+ or CD8+ T cells sorted from blood, taken in a trial of the OX40 agonist ivuxolimab. Every receptor here comes from an adult with an advanced solid tumor such as melanoma, head and neck, liver or kidney cancer.

This chain links TRBV10-3 with TRBJ2-1, with unresolved D. The germline CDR1 and CDR2 sequences are ENHRY and SYGVKD. The CDR3 spans 13 residues. V lost 5 bases to trimming and J lost 8 bases, with 13 bases between them. Here the CDR3 reads CAISLTLLDEQFF. The DNA for the CDR3 is TGTGCCATCAGTCTGACCCTTTTAGATGAGCAGTTCTTC.

With respect to this clone: A read error is likely, as this CDR3 ends without the conserved phenylalanine or tryptophan. The DNA is left out, because the CDR3 cannot be placed on it with certainty; the CDR3 is given as TCRdb lists it. This chain uses TRBV18 with TRBJ2-3; the table's D call of TRBD2 was not tested on the DNA. Looked up from germline, CDR1 is KGHSH and CDR2 is LQKENI. The CDR3 contains 12 residues when both ends are counted. This CDR3 reads CASSPDPGTSDI.

V gene TRBV10-3 combines with J gene TRBJ1-1; no firm D call. Trimming left V 4 bases short and J 6 bases short, with 6 bases between. Germline V gene lookup returns CDR1 ENHRY and CDR2 SYGVKD. This CDR3 spans 11 amino acids. The CDR3 sequence is CAISGRAEAFF. The CDR3 nucleotides are TGTGCCATCAGTGGGCGGGCTGAAGCTTTCTTT.